This T cell receptor (beta chain) was sequenced for a study of Ad26.COV2.S vaccination and SARS-CoV-2 variants. Sequenced by immunoSEQ multiplex PCR; TCRdb stores in-frame clones only, minus some. The sample has around 400,000 clones, around 90% seen once. V gave up 4 bases and J gave up 5 bases; unmatched junction bases: 10. This CDR3 contains 15 residues. Germline CDR1 and CDR2: SGHDN and FVKESK. The treatment: over 15 received Ad26.COV2.S at low or high dose, single or two shots; 5 received placebo; per-sample allocation not given. Samples were taken on day 63 after the first vaccine or placebo injection.

The V call is TRBV14, the J call TRBJ1-1; TRBD1 matches 7 bases. The material sequenced was peripheral blood, taken in a trial of Ad26.COV2.S vaccine versus placebo. This sequence was found in a person between 18 and 65 years old who received the Ad26.COV2.S COVID-19 vaccine or a placebo. The CDR3 here is CASSRRTGRETEAFF. CDR3 in DNA: TGTGCCAGCAGCCGACGGACAGGAAGGGAGACTGAAGCTTTCTTT.